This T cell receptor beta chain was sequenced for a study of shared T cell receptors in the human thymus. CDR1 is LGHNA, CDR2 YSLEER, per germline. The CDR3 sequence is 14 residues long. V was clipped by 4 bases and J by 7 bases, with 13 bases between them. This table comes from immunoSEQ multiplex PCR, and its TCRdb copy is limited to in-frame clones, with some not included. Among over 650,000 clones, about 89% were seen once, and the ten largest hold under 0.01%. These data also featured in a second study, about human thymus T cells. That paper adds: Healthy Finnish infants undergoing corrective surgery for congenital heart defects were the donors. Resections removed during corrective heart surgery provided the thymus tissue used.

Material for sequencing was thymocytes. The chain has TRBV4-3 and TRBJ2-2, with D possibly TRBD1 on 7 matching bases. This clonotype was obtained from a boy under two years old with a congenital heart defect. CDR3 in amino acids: CASSLGGGHGELFF. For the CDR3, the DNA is TGCGCCAGCAGCCTCGGAGGGGGCCACGGGGAGCTGTTTTTT.